The 22 T cell receptor beta chains below were found in one sample sequenced in a study of blood T cell repertoires in COVID-19. This table comes from immunoSEQ multiplex PCR, and its TCRdb copy is limited to in-frame clones, with some not included. The sample lists a few hundred thousand clones; 80% to 90% were seen once. The sample consisted of peripheral blood. The receptors come from a woman in her seventies with acute or convalescent COVID-19.

This clone was observed once. The rearrangement links TRBV15 to TRBJ1-4, with D perhaps TRBD1 (6 bases). CDR3 size: 14 residues. The germline gives CDR1 LNHNV, CDR2 YYDKDF (reference sequence). V lost 1 base to trimming and J lost 10 bases, with 13 bases between them. CDR3 residues: CATSRAQLGGKLFF. The CDR3 coding sequence is TGTGCCACCAGCAGAGCACAGTTAGGGGGAAAACTGTTTTTT.

The V call is TRBV5-4, the J call TRBJ2-3, with 11 bases aligning to TRBD1. The germline V gene encodes CDR1 SGHNT and CDR2 YYREEE (reference sequence). V dropped 4 bases and J dropped 4; count of bases not matched to a gene: 5. CDR3 length: 15 residues. CDR3 protein: CASSLRTGGADTQYF. The CDR3 region has the DNA TGTGCCAGCAGCCTCCGGACAGGGGGCGCAGATACGCAGTATTTT.

The CDR3: CASSYRDRDAFF. CDR3 sequence (DNA): TGTGCCAGCAGCTACCGGGACAGGGACGCTTTCTTT. The gene calls are TRBV21-1 and TRBJ1-1; TRBD1, the table's D call, lacks a check against the DNA. TRBV21-1 is a listed pseudogene. This CDR3 has 12 residues.

The genes are TRBV4-2 and TRBJ1-2; TRBD1 is a possible D gene (5 bases). This CDR3 region has 12 residues. V was cut by 0 bases and J by 10 bases, with 9 bases left in between. CDR1 and CDR2 from the germline V gene are LGHNA and YNFKEQ. CDR3 nucleotides: TGTGCCAGCAGCCAAGAACAGGTAGACTACACCTTC. Translating gives CASSQEQVDYTF.

The V call is TRBV9, the J call TRBJ2-1, with D tentatively TRBD2 (5 bases). Trimming took off 3 bases at V and 0 bases at J, with 10 bases between the two ends. This CDR3 is built from 15 residues. CDR1 and CDR2 from the germline V gene are SGDLS and YYNGEE. This CDR3 reads CASSAEGFSYNEQFF. In DNA, the CDR3 is TGTGCCAGCAGCGCCGAGGGATTCTCCTACAATGAGCAGTTCTTC.

V and J are TRBV27 and TRBJ1-2, with D possibly being TRBD1 (6 bases). CDR1 is MNHEY, CDR2 SMNVEV, per germline (reference sequence). V shed 7 bases and J shed 3 bases, with 15 bases lying between them. The CDR3 is 14 amino acids. This CDR3 is CASKGGPRDYGYTF. As DNA, the CDR3 is TGTGCCAGCAAAGGGGGACCAAGGGACTATGGCTACACCTTC.

The chain couples TRBV5-1 to TRBJ2-2, with TRBD1 matching over 7 bases. CDR1 is SGHRS and CDR2 is YFSETQ in the germline V gene. V gave up 4 bases and J gave up 7 bases; unmatched junction bases: 7. The CDR3 length is 14 residues. The CDR3 loop is CASSPEGAIGELFF. For the CDR3, the DNA is TGCGCCAGCAGCCCCGAGGGGGCAATCGGGGAGCTGTTTTTT.

This chain joins TRBV5-1 and TRBJ2-3; tentatively, D is TRBD1 (6 bases). The V end lost 0 bases, the J end lost 4 bases, and 6 bases lay between the germline ends. The CDR3 covers 13 residues. Per the germline V gene, CDR1 is SGHRS and CDR2 is YFSETQ. The CDR3 loop is CASSLEGADTQYF. CDR3 sequence (DNA): TGCGCCAGCAGCTTGGAGGGGGCAGATACGCAGTATTTT. Complete variable domain (other parts from reference TRBV5-1 and TRBJ2-3): KAGVTQTPRYLIKTRGQQVTLSCSPISGHRSVSWYQQTPGQGLQFLFEYFSETQRNKGNFPGRFSGRQFSNSRSEMNVSTLELGDSALYLCASSLEGADTQYFGPGTRLTVL.

The chain is built from TRBV7-9 and TRBJ1-4; D is undetermined. The CDR3 length is 15 residues. V was pared by 5 bases and J by 6 bases, with 16 bases between. Germline V gene data show CDR1 as SEHNR and CDR2 as FQNEAQ (reference sequence). The DNA of the CDR3 is TGTGCCAGCAGCATCTCCGGCGGTTTCGATGAAAAACTGTTTTTT. Its translation: CASSISGGFDEKLFF.

CDR3 sequence reads: CASSLPPTNTEAFF. The DNA of the CDR3 is TGTGCCAGCAGCCTCCCCCCGACAAACACTGAAGCTTTCTTT. The rearrangement joins TRBV7-8 to TRBJ1-1; unclear D gene. Germline CDR1 and CDR2: SGHVS and FQNEAQ. V shed 5 bases and J shed 2 bases, with 12 bases lying between them. CDR3 size: 14 residues.

The gene calls are TRBV7-9 and TRBJ2-3; D is perhaps TRBD1 (5 bases). The CDR3 sequence is 15 residues long. The germline V gene has CDR1 SEHNR and CDR2 FQNEAQ (reference sequence). V lost 5 bases and J 2 bases, leaving 14 bases between the germline ends. CDR3 sequence reads: CASSEEGANTDTQYF. The CDR3 nucleotides are TGTGCCAGCAGCGAGGAAGGGGCGAACACAGATACGCAGTATTTT.

This clone has just a few counts. This sample also contains other DNA sequences that code for the same CDR3. The V and J genes are TRBV3-1 (or the pseudogene TRBV3-2) and TRBJ1-2, with D unresolved. The CDR3 has 12 amino acids. From germline, CDR1 is LGHDT and CDR2 YNNKEL (reference sequence). V was cut by 1 base and J by 8 bases, with 8 bases left in between. The CDR3 sequence is CASSQAAGGYTF. Written as DNA, the CDR3 is TGTGCCAGCAGCCAAGCCGCAGGCGGCTACACCTTC.

V is TRBV4-1 and J is TRBJ2-1, with TRBD1 identical over 9 bases. The CDR3 totals 18 residues. Germline-derived CDR1 and CDR2 are MGHRA and YSYEKL. After removal of 4 bases from V and 2 bases from J, the junction contained 12 bases not matched to a gene. CDR3 sequence (DNA): TGCGCCAGCAGCCGCCGTTTAACGGGACAGGGCCCCTACAATGAGCAGTTCTTC. Amino acid sequence: CASSRRLTGQGPYNEQFF.

This sequence joins TRBV18 and TRBJ1-6; 7 bases line up with TRBD1. Germline V gives CDR1 KGHSH, CDR2 LQKENI. V lost 1 base and J lost 6; bases outside the gene matches: 6. This CDR3 region has 16 residues. CDR3 loop: CASSPQGAFPNSPLHF. The CDR3 DNA follows: TGTGCCAGCTCACCACAGGGGGCTTTTCCTAATTCACCCCTCCACTTT.

The chain recombines TRBV5-5 with TRBJ2-5, with D possibly being TRBD1 (6 bases). Germline values: CDR1 SGHKS, CDR2 YYEKEE (reference sequence). The V end lost 3 bases, the J end lost 0 bases, and 15 bases lay between the germline ends. The CDR3 has 16 amino acids. The CDR3 DNA sequence: TGTGCCAGCAGCTGGGCCGGGACACCGTACCAAGAGACCCAGTACTTC. Its protein product is CASSWAGTPYQETQYF.

V gene TRBV6-6 combines with J gene TRBJ2-1, with 7 bases lining up with TRBD1. Germline trimming cut 7 bases from V and 6 bases from J; bases unmatched to any gene: 12. The germline CDR1 and CDR2 sequences are MNHNY and SVGAGI (reference sequence). The CDR3 spans 15 residues. The CDR3 sequence: CASIDRDSVSNEQFF. The CDR3 nucleotides read TGTGCCAGCATAGATCGGGACAGTGTGTCCAATGAGCAGTTCTTC.

The chain links TRBV3-1 (or the pseudogene TRBV3-2) to TRBJ2-3; TRBD1 is a possible D gene (6 bases). V gave up 0 bases and J gave up 6 bases, with 16 bases separating them. The CDR3 has 16 residues. In germline, CDR1 is LGHDT, CDR2 YNNKEL (reference sequence). The CDR3 sequence: CASSQDEFTGRDTQYF. The CDR3 DNA sequence: TGTGCCAGCAGCCAAGACGAGTTCACAGGGCGCGATACGCAGTATTTT.

The V gene is TRBV18, the J gene TRBJ2-7, with TRBD1 matching 7 bases. V dropped 2 bases and J dropped 3; count of bases not matched to a gene: 1. The length of the CDR3 is 13 residues. Per germline, CDR1 KGHSH and CDR2 LQKENI. The CDR3 coding sequence is TGTGCCAGCTCACCAGGGACAGACTACGAGCAGTACTTC. Translated, it gives CASSPGTDYEQYF.

This clone was counted a single time. The chain employs TRBV4-1 and TRBJ2-5, with TRBD2 matching over 7 bases. Trimming at V came to 4 bases and at J to 5 bases, leaving 10 bases not matched to a gene. In germline, CDR1 is MGHRA, CDR2 YSYEKL. The CDR3 runs to 15 residues. Here the CDR3 DNA reads TGCGCCAGCAGCCTCCGGGCGTCGGGGGGTGAGACCCAGTACTTC. This codes for CASSLRASGGETQYF.

The rearrangement uses TRBV30 and TRBJ2-1; 9 bases fit TRBD1. Germline assignment: CDR1 GTSNPN and CDR2 SVGIG (reference sequence). This CDR3 is built from 14 residues. V was pared by 7 bases and J by 8 bases, with 12 bases of the junction left unmatched. The CDR3 loop is CASLDRGRGYEQFF. CDR3 in DNA: TGTGCCTCCTTGGACAGGGGCAGGGGCTATGAGCAGTTCTTC. The full variable domain, its missing parts supplied by reference TRBV30 and TRBJ2-1, is SQTIHQWPATLVQPVGSPLSLECTVEGTSNPNLYWYRQAAGRGLQLLFYSVGIGQISSEVPQNLSASRPQDRQFILSSKKLLLSDSGFYLCASLDRGRGYEQFFGPGTRLTVL.

This chain links TRBV20-1 with TRBJ2-3; TRBD1 matches at 7 bases. CDR1 and CDR2 (germline): DFQATT, SNEGSKA (reference sequence). The V and J ends lost 3 bases and 0 bases, in that order; junction bases with no gene match: 3. The CDR3 sequence is 14 residues long. The CDR3 protein is CSASTGASTDTQYF. The DNA for the CDR3 is TGCAGTGCTAGTACAGGGGCGAGCACAGATACGCAGTATTTT.

This sequence joins TRBV9 and TRBJ1-6; TRBD1 matches 8 bases. Trimming at V came to 4 bases and at J to 2 bases, leaving 5 bases not matched to a gene. The CDR3 has 16 residues. CDR1 SGDLS and CDR2 YYNGEE come from the germline V gene. The CDR3 loop is CASSSQGEPYNSPLHF. CDR3 DNA sequence: TGTGCCAGCAGCTCACAGGGGGAGCCCTATAATTCACCCCTCCACTTT.